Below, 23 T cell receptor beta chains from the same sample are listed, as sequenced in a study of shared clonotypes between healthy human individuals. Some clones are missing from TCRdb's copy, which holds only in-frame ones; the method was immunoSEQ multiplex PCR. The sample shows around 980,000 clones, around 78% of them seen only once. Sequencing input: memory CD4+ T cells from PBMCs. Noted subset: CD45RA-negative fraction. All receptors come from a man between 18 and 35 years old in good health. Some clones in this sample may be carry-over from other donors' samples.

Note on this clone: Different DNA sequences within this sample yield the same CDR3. CDR3 in amino acids: CASSSRQPYEQYF. The CDR3 region has the DNA TGTGCCAGCAGTTCAAGACAGCCCTACGAGCAGTACTTC. The rearrangement links TRBV28 to TRBJ2-7; D is possibly TRBD1 (5 bases). Germline lookup yields CDR1 MDHEN and CDR2 SYDVKM. The CDR3 length is 13 residues. The V end was cut by 4 bases, the J end by 2 bases, with 9 bases between.

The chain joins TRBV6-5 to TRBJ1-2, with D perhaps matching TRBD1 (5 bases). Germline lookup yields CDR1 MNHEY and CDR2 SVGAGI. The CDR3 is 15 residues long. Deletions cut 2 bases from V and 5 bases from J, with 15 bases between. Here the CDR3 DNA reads TGTGCCAGCAGTTACGGCTTGAATAGGGGTTATGGCTACACCTTC. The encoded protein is CASSYGLNRGYGYTF.

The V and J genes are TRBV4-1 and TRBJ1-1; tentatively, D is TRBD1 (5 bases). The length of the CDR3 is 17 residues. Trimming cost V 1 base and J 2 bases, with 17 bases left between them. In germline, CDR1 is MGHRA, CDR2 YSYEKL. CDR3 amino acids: CASSQGYTRTPNTEAFF. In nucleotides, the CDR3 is TGCGCCAGCAGCCAAGGATATACCCGGACACCAAACACTGAAGCTTTCTTT.

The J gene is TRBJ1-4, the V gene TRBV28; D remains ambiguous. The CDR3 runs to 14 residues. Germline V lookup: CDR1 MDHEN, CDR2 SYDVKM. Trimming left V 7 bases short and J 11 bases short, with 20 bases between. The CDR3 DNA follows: TGTGCCAGCAATTCCCGAGGACTACTCGGGAAACTGTTTTTT. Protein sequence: CASNSRGLLGKLFF.

The CDR3 DNA sequence: TGTGCCAGCAGCCCAACGGGCCTAAGGGGAGATACGCAGTATTTT. The encoded protein is CASSPTGLRGDTQYF. This sequence joins TRBV27 and TRBJ2-3, with a possible D match to TRBD1 (5 bases). CDR3 length: 15 residues. CDR1 is MNHEY and CDR2 is SMNVEV in the germline V gene (reference sequence). V gave up 6 bases and J gave up 5 bases, with 18 bases separating them.

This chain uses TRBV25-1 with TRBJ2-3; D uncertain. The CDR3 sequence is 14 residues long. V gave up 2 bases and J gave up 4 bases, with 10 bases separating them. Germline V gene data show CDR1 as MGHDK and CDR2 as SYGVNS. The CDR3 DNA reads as TGTGCCAGCAGTGAAAGTAGGACCCCAGATACGCAGTATTTT. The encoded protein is CASSESRTPDTQYF.

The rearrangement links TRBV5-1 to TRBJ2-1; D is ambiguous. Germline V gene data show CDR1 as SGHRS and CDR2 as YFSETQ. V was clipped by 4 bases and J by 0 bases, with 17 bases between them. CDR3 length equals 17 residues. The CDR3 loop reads CASSLRSGQSSYNEQFF. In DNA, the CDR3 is TGCGCCAGCAGCCTAAGGTCCGGTCAAAGCTCCTACAATGAGCAGTTCTTC.

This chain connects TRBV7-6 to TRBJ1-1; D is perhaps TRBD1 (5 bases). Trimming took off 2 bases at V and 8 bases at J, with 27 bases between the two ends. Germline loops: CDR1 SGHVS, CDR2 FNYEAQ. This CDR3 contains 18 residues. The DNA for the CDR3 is TGTGCCAGCAGCTTAACCCCGCAGGGAAGTAGGGTACGTGAGGAAGCTTTCTTT. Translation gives CASSLTPQGSRVREEAFF. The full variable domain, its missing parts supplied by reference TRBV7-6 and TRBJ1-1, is GAGVSQSPRYKVTKRGQDVALRCDPISGHVSLYWYRQALGQGPEFLTYFNYEAQQDKSGLPNDRFSAERPEGSISTLTIQRTEQRDSAMYRCASSLTPQGSRVREEAFFGQGTRLTVV.

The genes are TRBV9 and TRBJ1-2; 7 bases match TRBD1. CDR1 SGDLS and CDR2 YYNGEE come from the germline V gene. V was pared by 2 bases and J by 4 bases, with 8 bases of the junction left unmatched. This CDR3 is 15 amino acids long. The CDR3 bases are TGTGCCAGCAGCGTCTTAGACAGGGTGGGCTATGGCTACACCTTC. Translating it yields CASSVLDRVGYGYTF.

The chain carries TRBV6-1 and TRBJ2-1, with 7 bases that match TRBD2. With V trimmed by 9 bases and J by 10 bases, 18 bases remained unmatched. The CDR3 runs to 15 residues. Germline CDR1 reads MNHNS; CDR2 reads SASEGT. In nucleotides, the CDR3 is TGTGCCAGTCTGACCGGGACTACCTCAGTGGGGGAGCAGTTCTTC. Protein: CASLTGTTSVGEQFF.

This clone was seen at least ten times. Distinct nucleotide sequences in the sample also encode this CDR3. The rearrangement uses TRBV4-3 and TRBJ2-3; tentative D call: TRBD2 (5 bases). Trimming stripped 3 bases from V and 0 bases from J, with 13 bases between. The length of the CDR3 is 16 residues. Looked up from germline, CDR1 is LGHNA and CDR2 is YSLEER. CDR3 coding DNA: TGCGCCAGCAGCCAGCGGGCCGCCGCTAGCACAGATACGCAGTATTTT. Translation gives CASSQRAAASTDTQYF.

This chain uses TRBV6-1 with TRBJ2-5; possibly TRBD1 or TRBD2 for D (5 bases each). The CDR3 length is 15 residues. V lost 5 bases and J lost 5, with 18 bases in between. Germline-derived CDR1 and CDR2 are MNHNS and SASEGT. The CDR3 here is CASSFGTPPRETQYF. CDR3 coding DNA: TGTGCCAGCAGTTTTGGGACCCCTCCGCGGGAGACCCAGTACTTC.

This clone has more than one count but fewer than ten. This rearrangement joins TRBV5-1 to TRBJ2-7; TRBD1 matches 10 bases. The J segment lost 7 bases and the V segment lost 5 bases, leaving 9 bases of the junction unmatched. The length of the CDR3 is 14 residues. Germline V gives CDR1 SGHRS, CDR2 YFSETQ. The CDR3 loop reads CASSFRDRGAEQYF. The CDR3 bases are TGCGCCAGCAGTTTCCGGGACAGGGGAGCAGAGCAGTACTTC. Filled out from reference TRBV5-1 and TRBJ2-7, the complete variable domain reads KAGVTQTPRYLIKTRGQQVTLSCSPISGHRSVSWYQQTPGQGLQFLFEYFSETQRNKGNFPGRFSGRQFSNSRSEMNVSTLELGDSALYLCASSFRDRGAEQYFGPGTRLTVT.

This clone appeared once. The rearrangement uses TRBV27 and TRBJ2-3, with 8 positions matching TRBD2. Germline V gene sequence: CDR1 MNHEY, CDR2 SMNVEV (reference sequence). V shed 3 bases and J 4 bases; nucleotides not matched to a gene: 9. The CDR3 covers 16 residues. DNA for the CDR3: TGTGCCAGCAGTTTTTTACGGGAGGGCCAGGCAGATACGCAGTATTTT. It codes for CASSFLREGQADTQYF.

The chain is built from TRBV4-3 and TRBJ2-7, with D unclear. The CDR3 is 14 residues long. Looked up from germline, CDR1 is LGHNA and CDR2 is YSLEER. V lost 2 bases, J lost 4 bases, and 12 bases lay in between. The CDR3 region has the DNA TGCGCCAGCAGCCAATCCTATGACGGGTACGAGCAGTACTTC. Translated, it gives CASSQSYDGYEQYF.

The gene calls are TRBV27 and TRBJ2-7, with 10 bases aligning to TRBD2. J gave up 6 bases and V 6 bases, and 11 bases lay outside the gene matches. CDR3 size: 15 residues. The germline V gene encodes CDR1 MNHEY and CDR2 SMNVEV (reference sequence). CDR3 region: CASSLAGAPVGEQYF. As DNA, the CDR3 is TGTGCCAGCAGCCTAGCGGGAGCCCCAGTCGGCGAGCAGTACTTC.

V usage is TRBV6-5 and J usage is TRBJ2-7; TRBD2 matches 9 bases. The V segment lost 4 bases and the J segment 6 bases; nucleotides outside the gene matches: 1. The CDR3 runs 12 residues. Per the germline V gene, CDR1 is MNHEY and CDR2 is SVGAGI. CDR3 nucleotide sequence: TGTGCCAGCAGTTCGACTAGCGGCGAGCAGTACTTC. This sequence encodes CASSSTSGEQYF.

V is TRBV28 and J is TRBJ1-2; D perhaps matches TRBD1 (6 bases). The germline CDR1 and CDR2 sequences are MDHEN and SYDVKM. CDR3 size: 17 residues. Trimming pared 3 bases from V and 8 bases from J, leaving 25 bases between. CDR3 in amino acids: CASSFGGPQAGYMGYTF. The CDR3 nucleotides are TGTGCCAGCAGTTTCGGGGGGCCCCAGGCGGGCTATATGGGCTACACCTTC.

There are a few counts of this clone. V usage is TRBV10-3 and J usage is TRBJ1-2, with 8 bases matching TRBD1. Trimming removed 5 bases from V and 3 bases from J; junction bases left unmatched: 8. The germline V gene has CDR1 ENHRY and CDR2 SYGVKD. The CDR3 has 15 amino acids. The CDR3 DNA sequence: TGTGCCATCAGTTTACGCGCGACAGGGGACTATGGCTACACCTTC. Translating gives CAISLRATGDYGYTF.

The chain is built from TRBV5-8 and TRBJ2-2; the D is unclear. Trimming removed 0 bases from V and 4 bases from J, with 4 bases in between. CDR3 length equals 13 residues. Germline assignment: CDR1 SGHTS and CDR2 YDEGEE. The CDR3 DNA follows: TGTGCCAGCAGCTTGGGCGGCACCGGGGAGCTGTTTTTT. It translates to CASSLGGTGELFF.

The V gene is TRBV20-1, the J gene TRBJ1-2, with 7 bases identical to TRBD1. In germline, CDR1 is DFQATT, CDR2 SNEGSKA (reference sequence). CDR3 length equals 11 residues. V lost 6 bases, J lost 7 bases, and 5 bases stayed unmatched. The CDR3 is CSARTGPGYTF. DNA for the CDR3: TGCAGTGCCAGGACAGGACCTGGCTACACCTTC.

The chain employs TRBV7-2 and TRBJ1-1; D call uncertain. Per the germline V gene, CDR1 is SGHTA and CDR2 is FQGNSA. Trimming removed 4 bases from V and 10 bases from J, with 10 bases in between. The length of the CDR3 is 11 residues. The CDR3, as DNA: TGTGCCAGCAGCTCAGCGCTCGCAGCTTTCTTT. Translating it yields CASSSALAAFF.

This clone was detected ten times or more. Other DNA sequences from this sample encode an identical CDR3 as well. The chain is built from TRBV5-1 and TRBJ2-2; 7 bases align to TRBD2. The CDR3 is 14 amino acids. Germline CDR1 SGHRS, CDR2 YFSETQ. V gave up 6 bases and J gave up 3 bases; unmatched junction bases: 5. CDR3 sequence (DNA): TGCGCCAGCAAGGCGGGAGCGGACACCGGGGAGCTGTTTTTT. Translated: CASKAGADTGELFF.